What follows are 3 T cell receptor beta chains derived from one specimen sequenced in a study of shared clonotypes between healthy human individuals. Terminally differentiated effector memory CD45RA+ cells were excluded from the naive CD8 cells, which were CD45RO-negative and positively selected for CCR7. The repertoire was sequenced with immunoSEQ multiplex PCR; TCRdb's copy has only in-frame clones and lacks some. The table shows more than 550,000 clones, with about 91% occurring only once. Sequenced material: naive CD8+ T cells sorted from blood. All receptors derive from a man aged 25-45 years in good health.

The chain carries TRBV4-2 and TRBJ2-5, with 14 nucleotides matching TRBD2. The V segment lost 2 bases and the J segment 4 bases; nucleotides outside the gene matches: 6. Germline assignment: CDR1 LGHNA and CDR2 YNFKEQ. This CDR3 is 17 amino acids long. CDR3 in amino acids: CASSQPGLAGARETQYF. CDR3 sequence (DNA): TGTGCCAGCAGCCAACCGGGACTAGCGGGAGCTCGAGAGACCCAGTACTTC.

The chain employs TRBV6-5 and TRBJ2-2; 7 nucleotides line up with TRBD1. CDR1 is MNHEY and CDR2 is SVGAGI in the germline V gene. V lost 3 bases and J lost 6; bases outside the gene matches: 7. The CDR3 has 15 amino acids. The CDR3 region has the DNA TGTGCCAGCAGTTATTCAACAGGGGAGCCCGGGGAGCTGTTTTTT. It specifies CASSYSTGEPGELFF.

This clone has more than one count but fewer than ten. V gene TRBV27 combines with J gene TRBJ2-2, with 11 bases fitting TRBD2. Losses at the gene ends were 11 bases for V and 6 bases for J; bases not matched to a gene: 8. The length of the CDR3 is 14 residues. From germline, CDR1 is MNHEY and CDR2 SMNVEV (reference sequence). CDR3 protein: CASLAGGGSGELFF. CDR3 nucleotide sequence: TGTGCCTCCCTAGCGGGAGGTGGCTCCGGGGAGCTGTTTTTT.